The entry below gives a single T cell receptor beta chain sequence along with its context. These data come from a study of blood T cell repertoires in COVID-19. The CDR3 length is 16 residues. The germline V gene has CDR1 SGHVS and CDR2 FNYEAQ. The V gene end was trimmed by 4 bases and the J gene end by 4 bases; junction bases not matched to a gene: 8. The repertoire was sequenced with immunoSEQ multiplex PCR; TCRdb's copy has only in-frame clones and lacks some. The table shows 300,000 to 350,000 clones, with roughly 86% occurring only once. Sequencing was carried out using PBMCs or T cells enriched from blood (not recorded which). The chain joins TRBV7-6 to TRBJ2-4; 9 nucleotides agree with TRBD1. The sequence was obtained from a woman aged 18-29 years who had recovered from COVID-19. For the CDR3, the DNA is TGTGCCAGCAGCTCCCCAACGGGACAGGGAAAAAACATTCAGTACTTC. This sequence encodes CASSSPTGQGKNIQYF.